Given below is one T cell receptor beta chain in context. Its cognate antigen is unknown. This entry belongs to a study of breast tumors, draining lymph nodes, adjacent tissues. Breast cancer patients provided tissue from their axillary draining lymph nodes. CDR1 is MDHEN, CDR2 SYDVKM, per germline. V lost 6 bases to trimming and J lost 0 bases, with 5 bases between them. The CDR3 contains 12 residues. Findings of the study overall: Tumors had less TCR diversity than lymph nodes, more than nontumor tissue.

TCRdb called the multiplex PCR reads again in MiXCR, with one record for every CDR3 protein. The sample contains over 150,000 distinct CDR3 sequences, approximately 33% of which appear only once. Sequencing was done on a sample of axillary lymph node tissue. V gene TRBV28 combines with J gene TRBJ1-2, with D unclear. This TCR derives from a female donor with breast cancer. Some clones in this sample may be carry-over from other donors' samples. The CDR3 nucleotides read TGTGCCAGCAGACAGTCTAACTATGGCTACACCTTC. Its translation is CASRQSNYGYTF.